The 16 T cell receptor beta chains below come from one sample, sequenced in a study of T cell repertoires in cytomegalovirus infection (dated by TCRdb to the late 2010s). Read against the paper, the sample's treatment or condition label means: in vitro stimulation with specific CMV peptide epitopes to enrich CMV-specific T cells. No cognate antigen is known for these TCRs. The data were produced on an Illumina HiSeq 1500. TCRdb reran the public reads through fastp at Q25 and MiXCR, keeping productive beta chains. Rows are combined by CDR3 protein, so each entry shows the most common genes and DNA. For this sample the table gives some 480,000 distinct CDR3 sequences, of which 33% were detected only once. Roughly 17% of the sample is held by the ten biggest clonotypes. Specimen: cultured PBMCs, collected from culture after CMV antigen stimulation. The receptor set was obtained from a human donor in good health (CMV status not recorded). Some clones in this sample may be carry-over from other donors' samples.

With respect to this clonotype: Relative to the germline gene, one junction end is altered; a read error may explain this. The chain is built from TRBV15 and TRBJ2-7; D might be TRBD1 (5 bases). The CDR3 covers 12 residues. Germline CDR1 and CDR2: LNHNV and YYDKDF (reference sequence). CDR3 loop: CATSRDLGAPAF. The CDR3 coding sequence is TGTGCCACCAGCAGAGATCTTGGGGCCCCCGCATTC.

The count of this clonotype is one. The chain is built from TRBV11-2 and TRBJ2-5; D may correspond to TRBD1 or TRBD2 (5 bases each). CDR3 size: 16 residues. V dropped 2 bases and J dropped 7 bases, with 20 bases sitting between them. The germline V gene encodes CDR1 SGHAT and CDR2 FQNNGV. CDR3 loop: CASSLSFLEKGRTQYF. CDR3 sequence (DNA): TGTGCCAGCAGCTTATCGTTCCTAGAGAAGGGGAGGACCCAGTACTTC.

This clonotype has at least ten counts. At one boundary the junction diverges from the germline segment, which might be a read error. The chain combines TRBV7-2 with TRBJ2-5; no definite D call. The CDR3 consists of 12 residues. Germline CDR1 and CDR2: SGHTA and FQGNSA. The CDR3 sequence: CASSFRTSPPNF. CDR3 bases: TGTGCCAGCAGCTTCCGGACGTCTCCCCCTAACTTC.

The chain uses TRBV7-6 and TRBJ2-3; D is perhaps TRBD1 or TRBD2 (6 bases each). Germline V gene data show CDR1 as SGHVS and CDR2 as FNYEAQ. The V end lost 5 bases, the J end lost 4 bases, and 16 bases lay between the germline ends. This CDR3 is 15 amino acids long. This CDR3 reads CASSALGGISDTQYF. Written as DNA, the CDR3 is TGTGCCAGCAGCGCCCTGGGGGGCATTTCAGATACGCAGTATTTT.

The CDR3 is CASKERGAITEAFF. As DNA, the CDR3 is TGTGCCAGCAAAGAAAGGGGGGCTATCACTGAAGCTTTCTTT. V usage is TRBV7-8 and J usage is TRBJ1-1; TRBD1 might be the D (6 bases). The germline CDR1 and CDR2 sequences are SGHVS and FQNEAQ. The CDR3 sequence is 14 residues long. Trimming stripped 7 bases from V and 4 bases from J, with 16 bases between.

The CDR3 DNA is TGTGCCAGCTCACCCCGGAGAAGTCCCGGTACTGAAGCTTTCTTT. It encodes CASSPRRSPGTEAFF. The chain uses TRBV18 and TRBJ1-1; no clear D. The length of the CDR3 is 15 residues. The germline CDR1 and CDR2 sequences are KGHSH and LQKENI. Trimming removed 3 bases from V and 5 bases from J, with 16 bases in between.

The V gene is TRBV19, the J gene TRBJ2-1, with TRBD2 as a possible D gene (5 bases). This CDR3 is built from 15 residues. Germline V gene data show CDR1 as LNHDA and CDR2 as SQIVND (reference sequence). V lost 2 bases and J lost 2, with 10 bases in between. The CDR3 spells CASSISGMAYNEQFF. The CDR3, as DNA: TGTGCCAGTAGTATATCCGGGATGGCCTACAATGAGCAGTTCTTC.

The rearrangement links TRBV11-3 to TRBJ2-1; the match to TRBD2 covers 9 bases. The CDR3 consists of 16 residues. With V trimmed by 4 bases and J by 3 bases, 7 bases remained unmatched. Germline V gene sequence: CDR1 SGHNT, CDR2 YENEEA. In DNA, the CDR3 is TGTGCCAGCAGCTCATTAGGACTAGCGTTCTACAATGAGCAGTTCTTC. Protein product: CASSSLGLAFYNEQFF.

This chain links TRBV7-2 with TRBJ1-5; 8 positions match TRBD1. Trimming took 3 bases from V and 4 from J; bases not matched to a gene: 5. The CDR3 extends over 15 amino acids. The germline V gene has CDR1 SGHTA and CDR2 FQGNSA. The CDR3 DNA reads as TGTGCCAGCAGCTTCGACAGGGGAAAGAATCAGCCCCAGCATTTT. Its translation: CASSFDRGKNQPQHF.

This rearrangement joins TRBV24-1 to TRBJ2-5; D not certain. The CDR3 sequence is 15 residues long. V lost 4 bases to trimming and J lost 4 bases, with 15 bases between them. CDR1 and CDR2 from the germline V gene are KGHDR and SFDVKD. The CDR3 DNA reads as TGTGCCACCAGTGAACACCAATCACTAACAGAGACCCAGTACTTC. Its translation is CATSEHQSLTETQYF.

This clonotype turned up a few times. The CDR3 reads CSARWRSGDTQYF. CDR3 DNA sequence: TGCAGTGCTAGGTGGAGATCCGGAGATACGCAGTATTTT. The chain has TRBV20-1 and TRBJ2-3; no reliable D call. Trimming stripped 3 bases from V and 5 bases from J, with 12 bases between. CDR3 length: 13 residues. Germline loops: CDR1 DFQATT, CDR2 SNEGSKA (reference sequence).

The chain carries TRBV5-1 and TRBJ1-5; TRBD1 matches 7 bases. The CDR3 runs to 16 residues. V was clipped by 0 bases and J by 1 base; unmatched bases: 4. Germline-derived CDR1 and CDR2 are SGHRS and YFSETQ. The CDR3 is CASSLGPGQSNQPQHF. In DNA, the CDR3 is TGCGCCAGCAGCTTGGGTCCGGGACAGAGCAATCAGCCCCAGCATTTT.

V and J are TRBV7-9 and TRBJ2-3; TRBD1 is a possible D gene (5 bases). The CDR3 has 14 amino acids. Trimming removed 4 bases from V and 4 bases from J, with 12 bases in between. Germline CDR1 and CDR2: SEHNR and FQNEAQ (reference sequence). The CDR3 loop reads CASSSDSQADTQYF. CDR3 DNA: TGTGCCAGCAGCTCCGACAGCCAGGCAGATACGCAGTATTTT.

The chain has TRBV6-2 or TRBV6-3 and TRBJ2-7, with 11 bases aligning to TRBD2. In germline, CDR1 is MNHEY, CDR2 SVGEGT. The CDR3 has 16 amino acids. Trimming removed 6 bases from V and 0 bases from J; junction bases left unmatched: 7. The CDR3 spells CASRQAGTSGSYEQYF. Written as DNA, the CDR3 is TGTGCCAGCAGACAGGCCGGGACTAGCGGCTCCTACGAGCAGTACTTC.

This clonotype turned up a few times. The chain links TRBV10-3 to TRBJ2-1; possibly TRBD1 for D (5 bases). The germline V gene has CDR1 ENHRY and CDR2 SYGVKD. The CDR3 covers 17 residues. The V gene lost 2 bases and the J gene lost 2 bases, with 16 bases spanning the gap. CDR3: CAISEAAGKLPYNEQFF. For the CDR3, the DNA is TGTGCCATCAGTGAGGCCGCAGGGAAACTACCCTACAATGAGCAGTTCTTC.

The rearrangement joins TRBV19 to TRBJ1-3, with 7 bases fitting TRBD1. The ends lost 4 bases at V and 2 bases at J; junction bases unmatched: 5. CDR1 and CDR2 from the germline V gene are LNHDA and SQIVND (reference sequence). The CDR3 is 15 residues long. The CDR3, as DNA: TGTGCCAGTAGTACCCCACAGGGGACTGGAAACACCATATATTTT. Translated: CASSTPQGTGNTIYF.